The 9 T cell receptor beta chains reported below all come from one sample, sequenced in a study of response to subunit inactivated influenza vaccine (dated by TCRdb to about 2018). The method behind the library was RT-PCR. The reads were generated on an Illumina HiSeq 2500. The raw public reads went through TCRdb reprocessing: fastp at Q25, MiXCR clone calling, in-frame beta chains kept. Duplicate CDR3 protein sequences are folded into a single record with the most common DNA and genes. For this sample there are around 520,000 distinct CDR3 sequences; about 25% appear just once. The leading ten clones occupy approximately 2% of the sample. The input for sequencing was CD4+ T cells sorted from PBMCs, taken approximately 5 days after vaccination. Receptor source: a man aged 45-65 years who received an inactivated influenza vaccine. Donor details come from another sample of the same person, matched by shared clones.

The rearrangement uses TRBV7-9 and TRBJ2-5; 9 nucleotides agree with TRBD2. This CDR3 is built from 16 residues. J gave up 0 bases and V 3 bases, and 5 bases lay outside the gene matches. From germline, CDR1 is SEHNR and CDR2 FQNEAQ (reference sequence). The CDR3 nucleotides read TGTGCCAGCAGCTTGTTGACTAGCGGATACCAAGAGACCCAGTACTTC. Protein: CASSLLTSGYQETQYF.

The sample holds many counts of this clonotype. The rearrangement links TRBV20-1 to TRBJ1-5; TRBD1 aligns across 7 bases. This CDR3 has 12 residues. CDR1 is DFQATT and CDR2 is SNEGSKA in the germline V gene (reference sequence). The junction had 0 bases not matched to a gene; V was cut back by 5 bases and J by 2 bases. CDR3 nucleotide sequence: TGCAGTGCTGGACAGGGCAATCAGCCCCAGCATTTT. Amino acids: CSAGQGNQPQHF.

Ten or more counts support this clonotype. The chain employs TRBV24-1 and TRBJ1-2; no firm D call. Germline V gene data show CDR1 as KGHDR and CDR2 as SFDVKD. The CDR3 sequence is 14 residues long. The germline V and J ends were trimmed by 0 bases and 2 bases, with 6 bases remaining between them. CDR3 DNA sequence: TGTGCCACCAGTGATTTGCGGGCCAACTATGGCTACACCTTC. Its protein is CATSDLRANYGYTF.

This clonotype was observed a handful of times. The J gene is TRBJ2-1, the V gene TRBV10-3; D remains unclear. Germline V CDR1 and CDR2: ENHRY, SYGVKD. This CDR3 is built from 11 residues. Trimming cost V 7 bases and J 13 bases, with 14 bases left between them. The CDR3 here is CAIKGQTTQFF. The CDR3 DNA sequence: TGTGCCATCAAAGGGCAGACCACCCAGTTCTTC.

This clonotype was seen a handful of times. A junction end diverges from the germline sequence, so it may reflect a read error. The chain recombines TRBV7-7 with TRBJ2-7; the match to TRBD2 covers 12 bases. Germline assignment: CDR1 SSHAT and CDR2 FNYEAQ (reference sequence). The CDR3 runs 13 residues. The CDR3 here is CASSLAGGVEQYF. In DNA, the CDR3 is TGTGCCAGCAGCCTAGCGGGAGGGGTCGAGCAGTACTTC.

The CDR3 DNA is TGCAGCGTTGAAACAGGGGTGGACACTGAAGCTTTCTTT. Residues: CSVETGVDTEAFF. This chain uses TRBV29-1 with TRBJ1-1; TRBD1 matches 7 bases. The CDR3 spans 13 residues. Per germline, CDR1 SQVTM and CDR2 ANQGSEA. Unmatched junction bases numbered 3, after V lost 2 bases and J lost 3 bases. Complete variable domain (other parts from reference TRBV29-1 and TRBJ1-1): SAVISQKPSRDICQRGTSLTIQCQVDSQVTMMFWYRQQPGQSLTLIATANQGSEATYESGFVIDKFPISRPNLTFSTLTVSNMSPEDSSIYLCSVETGVDTEAFFGQGTRLTVV.

The V and J genes are TRBV20-1 and TRBJ2-7; D gene ambiguous. The V and J ends lost 0 bases and 2 bases respectively, with 14 bases between them. CDR3 length: 15 amino acids. Germline lookup yields CDR1 DFQATT and CDR2 SNEGSKA (reference sequence). CDR3 in DNA: TGCAGTGCTAGAGATCCGGGCCTTGGTACCTACGAGCAGTACTTC. Its translation: CSARDPGLGTYEQYF.

This clonotype was counted between two and nine times. The chain links TRBV3-1 to TRBJ1-6, with D perhaps matching TRBD1 (5 bases). V was clipped by 5 bases and J by 7 bases, with 12 bases between them. Per germline, CDR1 LGHDT and CDR2 YNNKEL (reference sequence). This CDR3 comprises 14 residues. CDR3 protein: CASSDPGLNSPLHF. CDR3 coding DNA: TGTGCCAGCAGCGACCCGGGACTGAATTCACCCCTCCACTTT.

This clonotype was counted only a few times. This rearrangement joins TRBV20-1 to TRBJ2-7, with 10 bases identical to TRBD2. Trimming took 5 bases from V and 5 from J; bases not matched to a gene: 6. CDR1 is DFQATT and CDR2 is SNEGSKA in the germline V gene (reference sequence). CDR3 size: 13 residues. CDR3 bases: TGCAGTGCTGTTCTAGCGGGAGTCAACGAGCAGTACTTC. Its protein is CSAVLAGVNEQYF.